Reported below is one T cell receptor beta chain. Its antigen is as yet unknown. The data are from a study of shared clonotypes between healthy human individuals. Study findings and constraints: The small donor group covered limited genetic and exposure diversity. Non-shared clonotypes were found to have lower generation probabilities than the clonotypes that were shared by all four of the sorted-subset donors. For sorted subsets, rarefaction showed incomplete sequencing despite large depth.

Repertoires were generated with immunoSEQ multiplex PCR, while TCRdb's copy carries only in-frame clones and drops some. The table includes about 330,000 clones, 80% to 90% detected once. The sequencing sample was made of memory CD8+ T cells sorted from blood. Subset described: CD45RO+ cells pooled with CCR7-negative TemRA cells. The receptor comes from a man between 18 and 29 years old in good health.

The CDR3, as DNA: TGCGCCAGCAGCCTTGACGCAGATACGCAGTATTTT. It translates to CASSLDADTQYF. The chain is built from TRBV5-1 and TRBJ2-3; no reliable D call. This CDR3 is 12 amino acids long. The germline V and J ends were trimmed by 4 bases and 4 bases, with 7 bases remaining between them. CDR1 is SGHRS and CDR2 is YFSETQ in the germline V gene.